The 30 T cell receptor beta chains below all came from one sample that was sequenced in a study of control samples from healthy donors and cancer patients. Some clones are missing from TCRdb's copy, which holds only in-frame ones; the method was immunoSEQ multiplex PCR. The sample has around 170,000 clones; around nine tenths are singletons. The specimen sequenced was blood. The receptors were gathered from a woman aged 25 to 39 in good health.

The V gene is TRBV5-1, the J gene TRBJ1-6; D is possibly TRBD1 (5 bases). Germline V gene sequence: CDR1 SGHRS, CDR2 YFSETQ. The V gene lost 3 bases and the J gene lost 6 bases, with 16 bases spanning the gap. The CDR3 loop spans 16 amino acids. The CDR3 loop is CASSSTPGTSNSPLHF. The CDR3 DNA reads as TGCGCCAGCAGCTCTACCCCCGGGACTTCTAATTCACCCCTCCACTTT. Using reference TRBV5-1 and TRBJ1-6 for the parts outside the CDR3, the full variable domain is KAGVTQTPRYLIKTRGQQVTLSCSPISGHRSVSWYQQTPGQGLQFLFEYFSETQRNKGNFPGRFSGRQFSNSRSEMNVSTLELGDSALYLCASSSTPGTSNSPLHFGNGTRLTVT.

This chain uses TRBV7-9 with TRBJ2-3; D possibly corresponds to TRBD1 (6 bases). V lost 3 bases and J lost 4, with 14 bases in between. The V gene's germline CDR1 is SEHNR and CDR2 FQNEAQ (reference sequence). There are 15 residues in the CDR3. The CDR3 is CASSFTGQFADTQYF. In DNA form, the CDR3 reads TGTGCCAGCAGCTTCACAGGGCAGTTCGCAGATACGCAGTATTTT.

CDR3 in DNA: TGCGCCAGCAGCCATGGACAGGGGGCCGGTGGCTACACCTTC. This translates into CASSHGQGAGGYTF. V is TRBV4-1 and J is TRBJ1-2; TRBD1 matches at 11 bases. The CDR3 spans 14 residues. The germline V gene encodes CDR1 MGHRA and CDR2 YSYEKL. The trim removed 3 bases at V and 7 bases at J, leaving 4 bases unmatched.

The CDR3 bases are TGTGCCAGCAGTCCGCAGGTTGGGCTGTTTTTT. Its protein is CASSPQVGLFF. The V gene is TRBV6-6, the J gene TRBJ2-2; D is undetermined. CDR1 MNHNY and CDR2 SVGAGI come from the germline V gene (reference sequence). V was pared by 5 bases and J by 13 bases, with 11 bases between. CDR3 length: 11 residues.

This chain uses TRBV10-3 with TRBJ2-3; no clear D gene. The CDR3 spans 12 residues. Germline-derived CDR1 and CDR2 are ENHRY and SYGVKD. Trimming cost V 6 bases and J 2 bases, with 6 bases left between them. The CDR3 coding sequence is TGTGCCATCAGACGCACCACAGATACGCAGTATTTT. It specifies CAIRRTTDTQYF.

The CDR3 DNA reads TGTGCCAGCAGTGTGGGACTAGCGTTCACCGGGGAGCTGTTTTTT. This translates into CASSVGLAFTGELFF. The chain carries TRBV6-4 and TRBJ2-2; TRBD2 agrees at 10 bases. The V gene's germline CDR1 is MRHNA and CDR2 SNTAGT. The CDR3 contains 15 residues. J lost 4 bases, V lost 4 bases, and 3 bases had no gene match.

V is TRBV9 and J is TRBJ2-2; 7 nucleotides match TRBD2. V was clipped by 4 bases and J by 2 bases; unmatched bases: 11. In germline, CDR1 is SGDLS, CDR2 YYNGEE. CDR3 length: 17 residues. The CDR3 DNA reads TGTGCCAGCAGCTCCCCGGGGGGAGGGGCCAACACCGGGGAGCTGTTTTTT. This sequence encodes CASSSPGGGANTGELFF.

The chain employs TRBV5-1 and TRBJ2-1; a weak D match, TRBD1 (6 bases). Trimming stripped 0 bases from V and 8 bases from J, with 6 bases between. From germline, CDR1 is SGHRS and CDR2 YFSETQ. The CDR3 has 12 amino acids. CDR3 nucleotide sequence: TGCGCCAGCAGCTTGGCAGGGGATGAGCAGTTCTTC. Translating gives CASSLAGDEQFF. Drawing the rest from reference TRBV5-1 and TRBJ2-1, the complete variable domain is KAGVTQTPRYLIKTRGQQVTLSCSPISGHRSVSWYQQTPGQGLQFLFEYFSETQRNKGNFPGRFSGRQFSNSRSEMNVSTLELGDSALYLCASSLAGDEQFFGPGTRLTVL.

The CDR3 sequence is CAIRSGGNTEAFF. In DNA, the CDR3 is TGTGCCATCAGGAGTGGGGGGAACACTGAAGCTTTCTTT. This chain links TRBV10-3 with TRBJ1-1; possibly TRBD1 for D (5 bases). This CDR3 is 13 amino acids long. CDR1 and CDR2 (germline): ENHRY, SYGVKD. V was shortened by 6 bases and J by 1 base, with 9 bases between the two germline ends.

The chain joins TRBV6-4 to TRBJ2-1; D is tentatively TRBD1 or TRBD2 (5 bases each). The germline gives CDR1 MRHNA, CDR2 SNTAGT. V lost 6 bases and J 6 bases, leaving 18 bases between the germline ends. The CDR3 is 15 residues long. CDR3 residues: CASSGDGNLGNEQFF. In DNA, the CDR3 is TGTGCCAGCAGCGGGGACGGAAATCTGGGCAATGAGCAGTTCTTC.

The chain couples TRBV3-1 (or the pseudogene TRBV3-2) to TRBJ2-3, with D maybe TRBD2 (6 bases). Trimming left V 4 bases short and J 0 bases short, with 11 bases between. CDR1 and CDR2 from the germline V gene are LGHDT and YNNKEL (reference sequence). The CDR3 has 15 amino acids. CDR3 in amino acids: CASSRPGVSTDTQYF. The CDR3 DNA sequence: TGTGCCAGCAGCCGCCCGGGAGTAAGCACAGATACGCAGTATTTT.

V gene TRBV5-1 combines with J gene TRBJ2-1; D gene unclear. The CDR3 spans 14 residues. Trimming left V 4 bases short and J 0 bases short, with 8 bases between. Per the germline V gene, CDR1 is SGHRS and CDR2 is YFSETQ. CDR3 bases: TGCGCCAGCAGCCCTCAAAGCTCCTACAATGAGCAGTTCTTC. Translating it yields CASSPQSSYNEQFF.

A remark on this clone: One junction end disagrees with the germline gene, perhaps due to a read error. The chain uses TRBV11-2 and TRBJ2-3; D gene unclear. Germline V gene data show CDR1 as SGHAT and CDR2 as FQNNGV. The CDR3 loop spans 12 amino acids. CDR3 sequence: CASSLGRDMQYF. CDR3 DNA sequence: TGTGCCAGCAGCTTAGGTCGAGATATGCAGTATTTT.

The gene calls are TRBV6-5 and TRBJ1-2, with a possible D match to TRBD1 (5 bases). Germline CDR1 and CDR2: MNHEY and SVGAGI. V was cut by 6 bases and J by 4 bases, with 15 bases left in between. This CDR3 has 14 residues. The CDR3 region has the DNA TGTGCCAGCAGCCGGGGGTCAAACTTCTATGGCTACACCTTC. Residues: CASSRGSNFYGYTF.

The chain joins TRBV6-5 to TRBJ2-4; 7 positions agree with TRBD1. With V trimmed by 4 bases and J by 6 bases, 6 bases remained unmatched. Germline lookup yields CDR1 MNHEY and CDR2 SVGAGI. The CDR3 is made up of 14 amino acids. The CDR3 DNA is TGTGCCAGCAGTTCCACAGGGGAGTTAAACATTCAGTACTTC. It yields the protein CASSSTGELNIQYF.

The V gene is TRBV19, the J gene TRBJ2-1; the D gene is possibly TRBD2 (5 bases). The length of the CDR3 is 11 residues. CDR1 and CDR2 (germline): LNHDA, SQIVND (reference sequence). Trimming removed 6 bases at V and 9 bases at J, with 9 bases between. The CDR3 loop reads CASSGEGEQFF. DNA for the CDR3: TGTGCCAGTAGCGGAGAGGGTGAGCAGTTCTTC.

The chain combines TRBV19 with TRBJ1-2; a weak D match, TRBD1 (5 bases). The CDR3 is 14 amino acids. V gave up 5 bases and J gave up 4 bases, with 14 bases separating them. Germline CDR1 LNHDA, CDR2 SQIVND (reference sequence). CDR3 in DNA: TGTGCCAGTAGTGGGAGGGGTGGGCGCTATGGCTACACCTTC. Amino acid sequence: CASSGRGGRYGYTF.

The gene calls are TRBV11-3 and TRBJ2-3; unclear D gene. This CDR3 region has 14 residues. V lost 2 bases and J lost 1, with 7 bases in between. Germline V CDR1 and CDR2: SGHNT, YENEEA. The CDR3 is CASSLSAGTDTQYF. In DNA, the CDR3 is TGTGCCAGCAGCTTAAGTGCAGGCACAGATACGCAGTATTTT.

The gene calls are TRBV5-1 and TRBJ1-1; D uncertain. The V gene's germline CDR1 is SGHRS and CDR2 YFSETQ. The CDR3 runs to 14 residues. Trimming took off 5 bases at V and 4 bases at J, with 15 bases between the two ends. Written as DNA, the CDR3 is TGCGCCAGCAGAATATATACAGCGGCCACTGAAGCTTTCTTT. Its protein is CASRIYTAATEAFF.

This sequence joins TRBV7-6 and TRBJ2-1; the match to TRBD2 covers 14 bases. J lost 6 bases, V lost 5 bases, and 9 bases had no gene match. The CDR3 is 17 residues long. CDR1 is SGHVS and CDR2 is FNYEAQ in the germline V gene. The CDR3 DNA follows: TGTGCCAGCAGCCTCGGGACTAGCGGGAGTCCTGGCAATGAGCAGTTCTTC. It translates to CASSLGTSGSPGNEQFF. The variable domain in full, completed from reference TRBV7-6 and TRBJ2-1, reads GAGVSQSPRYKVTKRGQDVALRCDPISGHVSLYWYRQALGQGPEFLTYFNYEAQQDKSGLPNDRFSAERPEGSISTLTIQRTEQRDSAMYRCASSLGTSGSPGNEQFFGPGTRLTVL.

This chain uses TRBV15 with TRBJ1-1; the match to TRBD1 covers 7 bases. V shed 5 bases and J 4 bases; nucleotides not matched to a gene: 4. The CDR3 has 13 residues. Germline CDR1 reads LNHNV; CDR2 reads YYDKDF (reference sequence). CDR3 in DNA: TGTGCCACCAGCCTACAGGGGATCACTGAAGCTTTCTTT. Its translation: CATSLQGITEAFF.

The chain employs TRBV28 and TRBJ2-5, with D possibly being TRBD2 (6 bases). The length of the CDR3 is 15 residues. Trimming took off 6 bases at V and 7 bases at J, with 21 bases between the two ends. Germline assignment: CDR1 MDHEN and CDR2 SYDVKM. CDR3 coding DNA: TGTGCCAGCAGCACTACTACGGGACTCCCGGGGACCCAGTACTTC. Amino acids: CASSTTTGLPGTQYF.

The CDR3 DNA sequence: TGTGCCAGCAGTTACTCGAGAGGAAAACTGTTTTTT. Protein product: CASSYSRGKLFF. The rearrangement links TRBV6-5 to TRBJ1-4, with no clear D. From germline, CDR1 is MNHEY and CDR2 SVGAGI. The CDR3 is 12 amino acids. Trimming pared 0 bases from V and 10 bases from J, leaving 6 bases between.

The chain is built from TRBV28 and TRBJ1-3; 8 nucleotides match TRBD1. Germline-derived CDR1 and CDR2 are MDHEN and SYDVKM. The V and J ends lost 6 bases and 0 bases, in that order; junction bases with no gene match: 4. The CDR3 covers 15 residues. The CDR3 DNA reads as TGTGCCAGCAGCGAACAGGGGGACTCTGGAAACACCATATATTTT. It specifies CASSEQGDSGNTIYF.

The chain links TRBV19 to TRBJ2-6; possible D gene TRBD2, 7 bases. Germline CDR1 and CDR2: LNHDA and SQIVND (reference sequence). The V end lost 8 bases, the J end lost 0 bases, and 35 bases lay between the germline ends. The CDR3 contains 23 residues. CDR3 region: CASFATTRARAGRGNSGANVLTF. The DNA of the CDR3 is TGTGCCAGTTTCGCCACAACTCGGGCCCGAGCGGGGAGGGGGAACTCTGGGGCCAACGTCCTGACTTTC.

V usage is TRBV3-1 (or the pseudogene TRBV3-2) and J usage is TRBJ2-3; 7 bases are a match to TRBD1. Germline V gene lookup returns CDR1 LGHDT and CDR2 YNNKEL (reference sequence). The trim removed 6 bases at V and 4 bases at J, leaving 7 bases unmatched. The length of the CDR3 is 14 residues. CDR3 coding DNA: TGTGCCAGCAGATACAGGGGACATTCAGATACGCAGTATTTT. Translated: CASRYRGHSDTQYF.

V usage is TRBV7-9 and J usage is TRBJ2-1; the D gene is possibly TRBD1 (5 bases). Trimming took off 5 bases at V and 10 bases at J, with 21 bases between the two ends. The CDR3 consists of 15 residues. Germline V CDR1 and CDR2: SEHNR, FQNEAQ (reference sequence). CDR3 protein: CASSLKGRAIWEQFF. CDR3 nucleotide sequence: TGTGCCAGCAGCCTTAAGGGCAGGGCTATCTGGGAGCAGTTCTTC.

The genes are TRBV19 and TRBJ2-6, with D possibly being TRBD2 (5 bases). The germline gives CDR1 LNHDA, CDR2 SQIVND (reference sequence). This CDR3 comprises 13 residues. This CDR3 is CMRAPSGANVLTF. The CDR3 DNA follows: TGTATGCGGGCCCCCTCTGGGGCCAACGTCCTGACTTTC.

In its sample, this clone was seen a few times. This chain uses TRBV9 with TRBJ1-5; D uncertain. The V and J ends lost 3 bases and 5 bases respectively, with 9 bases between them. The CDR3 has 13 residues. The germline V gene encodes CDR1 SGDLS and CDR2 YYNGEE. CDR3 DNA: TGTGCCAGCAGCGCAACACCCTATCAGCCCCAGCATTTT. Residues: CASSATPYQPQHF.

This chain connects TRBV27 to TRBJ2-7; 12 bases agree with TRBD2. V was clipped by 5 bases and J by 4 bases; unmatched bases: 6. Germline CDR1 MNHEY, CDR2 SMNVEV (reference sequence). The CDR3 loop spans 15 amino acids. This CDR3 is CASSPGLAGPYEQYF. As DNA, the CDR3 is TGTGCCAGCAGTCCCGGACTAGCGGGACCGTACGAGCAGTACTTC.